Listed below are T cell receptor beta chains from one sample, sequenced in a study of response to subunit inactivated influenza vaccine. TCRdb reprocessed the RT-PCR reads with MiXCR, giving one entry per CDR3 protein. This table has 500,000 to 750,000 distinct CDR3 sequences, 12% to 15% appearing once. This material consisted of PBMCs from blood, taken roughly 13 days after vaccination. The receptors stem from a man aged 50 to 59 who received an inactivated influenza vaccine. The CDR3 runs from the conserved cysteine through the conserved F or W. A D gene is named only where the DNA matches it firmly. Not every row has a clone size; where given, it reads once, few, many or a size class.

v_gene: TRBV4-2
abundance: .
j_gene: TRBJ2-1
d_gene: .
CDR3nt: TGTGCCAGCAGCCATGACCACCCCCTCCTCCCAGCGTATGAGCAGTTCTTC
CDR3aa: CASSHDHPLLPAYEQFF

v_gene: TRBV7-8
abundance: .
j_gene: TRBJ2-3
d_gene: .
CDR3nt: TGTGCCAGCAGTCACAAACAGGGCTCCAGCACAGATACGCAGTATTTT
CDR3aa: CASSHKQGSSTDTQYF

v_gene: TRBV7-9
abundance: .
j_gene: TRBJ1-4
d_gene: .
CDR3nt: TGTGCCAGCAGCCTAGCGACAGGCGCTAATGAAAAACTGTTTTTT
CDR3aa: CASSLATGANEKLFF

v_gene: TRBV28
abundance: many
j_gene: TRBJ2-5
d_gene: .
CDR3nt: TGTGCCAGCAGGGGGTACCAAGAGACCCAGTACTTC
CDR3aa: CASRGYQETQYF

v_gene: TRBV20-1
abundance: .
j_gene: TRBJ2-5
d_gene: .
CDR3nt: TGCAGTGCTGCATTCGAAACGCTTTGGGCTCTGAACCAAGAGACCCAGTACTTC
CDR3aa: CSAAFETLWALNQETQYF

v_gene: TRBV7-9
abundance: .
j_gene: TRBJ2-3
d_gene: .
CDR3nt: TGTGCCAGAGCCCCGGGCACAGATACGCAGTATTTT
CDR3aa: CARAPGTDTQYF

v_gene: TRBV24-1
abundance: few
j_gene: TRBJ1-5
d_gene: TRBD1
CDR3nt: TGTGCCACCAGTGATGCCGGGACAGGGGTACCTAGCAATCAGCCCCAGCATTTT
CDR3aa: CATSDAGTGVPSNQPQHF

v_gene: TRBV19
abundance: .
j_gene: TRBJ1-5
d_gene: .
CDR3nt: TGTGCCAGTAGTATAGTACGGGCGGGCAATCAGCCCCAGCATTTT
CDR3aa: CASSIVRAGNQPQHF

v_gene: TRBV2
abundance: few
j_gene: TRBJ2-7
d_gene: .
CDR3nt: TGTGCCAGCAGTGAGGCGGATTTCTACGAGCAGTACTTC
CDR3aa: CASSEADFYEQYF

v_gene: TRBV6-1
abundance: few
j_gene: TRBJ1-2
d_gene: TRBD1
CDR3nt: TGTGCCAGCAGCCGCTCCAACAGGGGCGGAGGCTACACCTTC
CDR3aa: CASSRSNRGGGYTF

v_gene: TRBV18
abundance: many
j_gene: TRBJ1-1
d_gene: TRBD1
CDR3nt: TGTGCCAGCTCACCCACAGGGGTTGGGGTGGCTGAAGCTTTCTTT
CDR3aa: CASSPTGVGVAEAFF

v_gene: TRBV24-1
abundance: few
j_gene: TRBJ2-1
d_gene: .
CDR3nt: TGTGCCACCAGTGATCTGACTAGCAATGAGCAGTTCTTC
CDR3aa: CATSDLTSNEQFF

v_gene: TRBV3-1
abundance: .
j_gene: TRBJ2-7
d_gene: .
CDR3nt: TGTGCCAGCAGCCACCGTACAGGGTCCGAGCAGTACTTC
CDR3aa: CASSHRTGSEQYF

v_gene: TRBV29-1
abundance: few
j_gene: TRBJ1-1
d_gene: .
CDR3nt: TGCAGCCCCACGCGTGGGACCCAGAACACTGAAGCTTTCTTT
CDR3aa: CSPTRGTQNTEAFF

v_gene: TRBV20-1
abundance: .
j_gene: TRBJ2-5
d_gene: TRBD2
CDR3nt: TGCAGTGCTATAGCGGGGGGTCGAGAGACCCAGTACTTC
CDR3aa: CSAIAGGRETQYF

v_gene: TRBV27
abundance: few
j_gene: TRBJ2-7
d_gene: .
CDR3nt: TGTGCCAGCAGTTTACACAGAAGCTCCTACGAGCAGTACTTC
CDR3aa: CASSLHRSSYEQYF

v_gene: TRBV20-1
abundance: .
j_gene: TRBJ1-5
d_gene: .
CDR3nt: TGCAGTGCTGGGACCGGGACCTACAATCAGCCCCAGCATTTT
CDR3aa: CSAGTGTYNQPQHF

v_gene: TRBV7-2
abundance: few
j_gene: TRBJ2-3
d_gene: TRBD2
CDR3nt: TGTGCCAGCAGCTTAGTGGGACTAGCCACAGATACGCAGTATTTT
CDR3aa: CASSLVGLATDTQYF

v_gene: TRBV20-1
abundance: .
j_gene: TRBJ2-5
d_gene: .
CDR3nt: TGCAGTGCTAGATCGGGAGTAGAGACCCAGCACTTC
CDR3aa: CSARSGVETQHF

v_gene: TRBV5-6
abundance: many
j_gene: TRBJ2-1
d_gene: .
CDR3nt: TGTGCCAGCAGCTCCCTAGTTAGCTCCTACAATGAGCAGTTCTTC
CDR3aa: CASSSLVSSYNEQFF

v_gene: TRBV4-1
abundance: few
j_gene: TRBJ2-7
d_gene: .
CDR3nt: TGCGCCAGCAGCCGGGCGGGGATCTCCTACGAGCAGTACTTC
CDR3aa: CASSRAGISYEQYF

v_gene: TRBV4-2
abundance: .
j_gene: TRBJ1-3
d_gene: .
CDR3nt: TGTGCCAGCAGCCAGCCGCGAACAGCTTCTGGAAACACCATATATTTT
CDR3aa: CASSQPRTASGNTIYF

v_gene: TRBV30
abundance: few
j_gene: TRBJ1-4
d_gene: .
CDR3nt: TGTGCCTGGAGTGTAAATCATGGTGGCAGAATTAATGAAAAACTGTTTTTT
CDR3aa: CAWSVNHGGRINEKLFF

v_gene: TRBV15
abundance: .
j_gene: TRBJ1-4
d_gene: .
CDR3nt: TGTGCCACCAGCGACGGAATCGGTCTGTTTTTT
CDR3aa: CATSDGIGLFF

v_gene: TRBV7-6
abundance: .
j_gene: TRBJ2-5
d_gene: .
CDR3nt: TGTGCCAGCGGCTTAGGGTTTGGGGCACAAGAGACCCAGTACTTC
CDR3aa: CASGLGFGAQETQYF

v_gene: TRBV15
abundance: .
j_gene: TRBJ2-5
d_gene: .
CDR3nt: TGTGCCACCAGCAGAGATGATACAGGGTTATGGGAGACCCAGTACTTC
CDR3aa: CATSRDDTGLWETQYF

v_gene: TRBV6-5
abundance: .
j_gene: TRBJ2-6
d_gene: .
CDR3nt: TGTGCCAGCAGTTACTCGACCGGGGCCAACGTCCTGACTTTC
CDR3aa: CASSYSTGANVLTF

v_gene: TRBV25-1
abundance: .
j_gene: TRBJ2-1
d_gene: .
CDR3nt: TGTGCCAGCGGGGGTGGGGCCCATGAGCAGTTCTTC
CDR3aa: CASGGGAHEQFF

v_gene: TRBV6-7
abundance: .
j_gene: TRBJ2-2
d_gene: .
CDR3nt: TGTGCCAGCAGTTACTTTCCACGCGCGAACACCGGGGAGCTGTTTTTT
CDR3aa: CASSYFPRANTGELFF

v_gene: TRBV4-1
abundance: .
j_gene: TRBJ2-5
d_gene: TRBD2
CDR3nt: TGCGCCAGCGGCCAGATAGTAGCGGGGTTAAGTGTGGGGGTCCAGTACTTC
CDR3aa: CASGQIVAGLSVGVQYF

v_gene: TRBV6-2/TRBV6-3
abundance: many
j_gene: TRBJ2-7
d_gene: TRBD2
CDR3nt: TGTGCCAGCAGTCTTCCAAGCGGGAGTAAACGGCGGTACTTC
CDR3aa: CASSLPSGSKRRYF

v_gene: TRBV12-3/TRBV12-4
abundance: many
j_gene: TRBJ1-6
d_gene: TRBD1
CDR3nt: TGTGCCAGCAGTCGACAGGGAAATTCACCCCTCCACTTT
CDR3aa: CASSRQGNSPLHF

v_gene: TRBV11-1
abundance: few
j_gene: TRBJ2-1
d_gene: .
CDR3nt: TGTGCCAGCAGCTTAGCGCGCGGGGCCCGAAGCTCCTATAATGAGCAGTTCTTC
CDR3aa: CASSLARGARSSYNEQFF

v_gene: TRBV24-1
abundance: few
j_gene: TRBJ2-3
d_gene: TRBD1
CDR3nt: TGTGCCACCAGTGATTGGCCGGGACAGGGAACAGATACGCAGTATTTT
CDR3aa: CATSDWPGQGTDTQYF

v_gene: TRBV5-1
abundance: .
j_gene: TRBJ1-3
d_gene: .
CDR3nt: TGCGCCAGCGGAGTAGCACCCGTTCCTGGAAACACCATATATTTT
CDR3aa: CASGVAPVPGNTIYF

v_gene: TRBV29-1
abundance: many
j_gene: TRBJ2-2
d_gene: TRBD1
CDR3nt: TGCAGCGTTGGGACAGGGAATACCGGGGAGCTGTTTTTT
CDR3aa: CSVGTGNTGELFF

v_gene: TRBV9
abundance: few
j_gene: TRBJ2-2
d_gene: TRBD2
CDR3nt: TGTGCCAGCAGCTCCCGGGAGGCTTGGGGGTCCGGGGAGCTGTTTTTT
CDR3aa: CASSSREAWGSGELFF

v_gene: TRBV4-1
abundance: .
j_gene: TRBJ2-5
d_gene: .
CDR3nt: TGCGCCAGCAGCCAAGAAGGGGGGGCGGTGCAGACCCAGTACTTC
CDR3aa: CASSQEGGAVQTQYF

v_gene: TRBV7-2
abundance: .
j_gene: TRBJ2-3
d_gene: .
CDR3nt: TGTGCCAGCAGACCGACCAGTGATACGCAGTATTTT
CDR3aa: CASRPTSDTQYF

v_gene: TRBV6-2/TRBV6-3
abundance: .
j_gene: TRBJ2-3
d_gene: TRBD2
CDR3nt: TGTGCCAGCAGCCGAGGGACTAGCGGGAGAGGAAATACGCAGTATTTT
CDR3aa: CASSRGTSGRGNTQYF

v_gene: TRBV12-3/TRBV12-4
abundance: .
j_gene: TRBJ1-6
d_gene: .
CDR3nt: TGTGCCAGCAGAGACCAGGGTAATAATTCACCCCTCCACTTT
CDR3aa: CASRDQGNNSPLHF

v_gene: TRBV6-2/TRBV6-3
abundance: .
j_gene: TRBJ1-5
d_gene: .
CDR3nt: TGTGCCAGCACCCCCCATCAGGCCCCCAATCAGCCCCAGCATTTT
CDR3aa: CASTPHQAPNQPQHF

v_gene: TRBV5-1
abundance: few
j_gene: TRBJ2-6
d_gene: .
CDR3nt: TGCGCCAGCGCAGCAACTTTTGGGGCCAACGTCCTGACTTTC
CDR3aa: CASAATFGANVLTF

v_gene: TRBV15
abundance: few
j_gene: TRBJ2-5
d_gene: TRBD1
CDR3nt: TGTGCCACCAGCAGAGACGGGACAGGGGGCGTGGGGCTCGAAGAGACCCAGTACTTC
CDR3aa: CATSRDGTGGVGLEETQYF

v_gene: TRBV12-3/TRBV12-4
abundance: many
j_gene: TRBJ2-3
d_gene: .
CDR3nt: TGTGCCAGCAGTTTACCCCACTCCGGGATAAAGACGCAGTATTTT
CDR3aa: CASSLPHSGIKTQYF

v_gene: TRBV12-3/TRBV12-4
abundance: .
j_gene: TRBJ2-3
d_gene: TRBD2
CDR3nt: TGTGCCAGCAGTGCACGCGGGGGGGCAAAAGATACGCAGTATTTT
CDR3aa: CASSARGGAKDTQYF